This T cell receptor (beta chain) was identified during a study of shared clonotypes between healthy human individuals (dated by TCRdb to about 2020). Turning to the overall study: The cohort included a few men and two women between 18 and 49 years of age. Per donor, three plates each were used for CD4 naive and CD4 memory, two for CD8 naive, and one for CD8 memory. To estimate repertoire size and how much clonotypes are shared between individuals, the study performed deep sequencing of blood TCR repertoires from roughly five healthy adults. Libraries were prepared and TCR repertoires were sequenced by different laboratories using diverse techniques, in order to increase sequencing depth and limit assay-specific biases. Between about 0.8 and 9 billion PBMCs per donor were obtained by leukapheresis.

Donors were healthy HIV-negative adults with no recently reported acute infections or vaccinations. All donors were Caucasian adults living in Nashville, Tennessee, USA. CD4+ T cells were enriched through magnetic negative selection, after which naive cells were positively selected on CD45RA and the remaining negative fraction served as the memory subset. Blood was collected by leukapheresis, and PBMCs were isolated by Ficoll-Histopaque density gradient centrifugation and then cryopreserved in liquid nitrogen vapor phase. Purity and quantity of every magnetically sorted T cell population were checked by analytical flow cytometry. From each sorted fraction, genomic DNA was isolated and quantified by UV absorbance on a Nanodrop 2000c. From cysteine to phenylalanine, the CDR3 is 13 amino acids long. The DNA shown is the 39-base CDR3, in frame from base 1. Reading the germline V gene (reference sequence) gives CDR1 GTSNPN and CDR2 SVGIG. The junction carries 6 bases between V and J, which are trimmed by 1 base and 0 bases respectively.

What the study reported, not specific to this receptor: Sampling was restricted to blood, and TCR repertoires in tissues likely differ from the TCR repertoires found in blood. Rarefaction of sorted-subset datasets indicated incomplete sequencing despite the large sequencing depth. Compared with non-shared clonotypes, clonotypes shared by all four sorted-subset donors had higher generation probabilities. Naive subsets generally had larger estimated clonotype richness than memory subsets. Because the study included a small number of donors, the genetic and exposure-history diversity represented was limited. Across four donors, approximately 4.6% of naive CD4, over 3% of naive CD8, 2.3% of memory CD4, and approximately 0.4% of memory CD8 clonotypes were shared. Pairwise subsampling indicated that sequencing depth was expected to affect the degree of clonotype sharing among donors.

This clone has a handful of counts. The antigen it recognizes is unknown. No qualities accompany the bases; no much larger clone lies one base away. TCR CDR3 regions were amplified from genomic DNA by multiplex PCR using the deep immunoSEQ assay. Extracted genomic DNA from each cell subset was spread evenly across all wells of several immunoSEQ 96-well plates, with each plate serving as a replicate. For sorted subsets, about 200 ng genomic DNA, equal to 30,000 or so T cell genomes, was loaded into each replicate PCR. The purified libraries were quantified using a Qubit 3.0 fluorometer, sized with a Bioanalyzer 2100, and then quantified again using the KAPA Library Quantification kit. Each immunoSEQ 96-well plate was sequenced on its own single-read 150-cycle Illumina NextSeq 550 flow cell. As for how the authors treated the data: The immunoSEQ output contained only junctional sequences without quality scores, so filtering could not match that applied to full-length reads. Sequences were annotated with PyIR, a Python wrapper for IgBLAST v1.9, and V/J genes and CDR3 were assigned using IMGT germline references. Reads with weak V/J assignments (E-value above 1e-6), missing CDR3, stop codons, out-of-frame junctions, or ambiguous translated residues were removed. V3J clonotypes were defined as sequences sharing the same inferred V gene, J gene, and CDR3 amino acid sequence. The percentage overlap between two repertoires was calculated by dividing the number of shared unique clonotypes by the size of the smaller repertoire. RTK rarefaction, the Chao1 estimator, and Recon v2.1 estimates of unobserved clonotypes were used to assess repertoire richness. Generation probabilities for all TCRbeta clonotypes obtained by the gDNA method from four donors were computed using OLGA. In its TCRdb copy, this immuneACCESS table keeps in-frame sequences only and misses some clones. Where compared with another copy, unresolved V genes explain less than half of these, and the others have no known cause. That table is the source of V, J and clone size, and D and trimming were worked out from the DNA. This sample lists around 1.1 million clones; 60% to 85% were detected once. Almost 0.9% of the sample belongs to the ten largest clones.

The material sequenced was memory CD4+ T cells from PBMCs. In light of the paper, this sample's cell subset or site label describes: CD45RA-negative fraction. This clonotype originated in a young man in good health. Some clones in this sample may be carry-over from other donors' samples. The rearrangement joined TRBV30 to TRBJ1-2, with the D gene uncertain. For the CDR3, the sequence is CAWSGTSNYGYTF. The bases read TGTGCCTGGAGTGGAACCTCTAACTATGGCTACACCTTC.